A selection of T cell receptor beta chains follows, all from one sample in a study of blood T cells in healthy people across ages. TCRdb ran MiXCR on the 5' RACE reads and lists one entry per CDR3 protein. The data show about 1.1 million distinct CDR3 sequences, 30% to 40% seen once. The sequenced material came from blood. Source of these receptors: a man younger than 30 in good health. Each CDR3 is given with its conserved first and last residue.

CDR3aa: CASSPGQTTYEQYF; j_gene: TRBJ2-7; len: 14; v_gene: TRBV19
CDR3aa: CASSADRGSAFF; j_gene: TRBJ1-1; len: 12; v_gene: TRBV7-2
CDR3aa: CASSHGQECGYTF; j_gene: TRBJ1-2; len: 13; v_gene: TRBV7-9
CDR3aa: CASSTRTSGENTDTQYF; j_gene: TRBJ2-3; len: 17; v_gene: TRBV27
CDR3aa: CAISENPAAGTNTEAFF; j_gene: TRBJ1-1; len: 17; v_gene: TRBV10-3
CDR3aa: CSYALGGAYEQYF; j_gene: TRBJ2-7; len: 13; v_gene: TRBV20-1
CDR3aa: CASSLGRGGSSYNEQFF; j_gene: TRBJ2-1; len: 17; v_gene: TRBV7-9
CDR3aa: CSASEPASGRDEQFF; j_gene: TRBJ2-1; len: 15; v_gene: TRBV20-1
CDR3aa: CASSLALGQGADYGYTF; j_gene: TRBJ1-2; len: 17; v_gene: TRBV12-3/TRBV12-4
CDR3aa: CASSQMGHQKTYEQYF; j_gene: TRBJ2-7; len: 16; v_gene: TRBV4-1
CDR3aa: CSGGEAFF; j_gene: TRBJ1-1; len: 8; v_gene: TRBV20-1
CDR3aa: CAISGYRDYEQYF; j_gene: TRBJ2-7; len: 13; v_gene: TRBV10-3